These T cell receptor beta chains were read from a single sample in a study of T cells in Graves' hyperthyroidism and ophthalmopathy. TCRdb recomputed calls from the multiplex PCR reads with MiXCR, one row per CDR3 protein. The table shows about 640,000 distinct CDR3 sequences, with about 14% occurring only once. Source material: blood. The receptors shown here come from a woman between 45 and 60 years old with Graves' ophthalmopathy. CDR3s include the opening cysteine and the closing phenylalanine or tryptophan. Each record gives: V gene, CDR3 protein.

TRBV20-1 CSARAVGGGDTQYF
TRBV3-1 CASSQQIPSVDTDTQYF
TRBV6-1 CATYGGSEKLFF
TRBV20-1 CSARRGAGGRNEQFF
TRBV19 CASQVVGAARAASEAFF
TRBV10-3 CAISEPSGGGYYGYTF
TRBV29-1 CSVPWGATDTQYF
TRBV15 CATSDSSSYNEQFF
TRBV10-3 CAISETGGYTEAFF
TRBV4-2 CASSQDGGGVDGNQPQHF
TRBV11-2 CASSLVLGGGPRNTGELFF
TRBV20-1 CSARLARLSGEQYF
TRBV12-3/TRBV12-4 CASTFPGSQETQYF
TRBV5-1 CASSKGGLAGGSTDTQYF
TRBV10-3 CAISAQGAANVLTF
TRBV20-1 CSEAGPSYNEQFF
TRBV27 CASSFLASSIEAFF
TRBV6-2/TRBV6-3 CASGLKQFF
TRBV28 CASSFLGRDEQFF
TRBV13 CASSLRGRRGTSEPSTDTQYF
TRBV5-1 CASSLDGDNGYTF
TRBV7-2 CASSKNRGNTGELFF
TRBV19 CASSDRGHPVYGYTF
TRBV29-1 CSVRGGRYTEAFF
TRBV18 CASSLRRGGGVETQYF
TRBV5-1 CASSLGPRTNTGELFF
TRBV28 CASSPHLDSNNSPLHF
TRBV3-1 CASSPWDRGSTDTQYF
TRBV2 CASARVAGIQETQYF
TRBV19 CASSYYRDRDNYGYTF
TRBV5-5 CASSLIYLRETQYF
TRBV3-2 CASSQDPGRSTDTQYF
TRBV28 CASSSTSGASTDTQYF
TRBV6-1 CASIPGGQNYYEQYF
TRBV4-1 CASSQIIGANTEAFF
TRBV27 CASSTSGRTYEQYF